The clone carrying this T cell receptor (beta chain) was counted ten times or more. As yet, its antigen is unknown. TCRdb called the 5' RACE reads again in MiXCR, with one record for every CDR3 protein. This table holds about 130,000 distinct CDR3 sequences, about 7% found once. The data were taken from a study of T cells after yellow fever vaccination. Study findings and constraints: Bulk-population clonotypes that are abundant could appear as contaminants in FACS-sorted repertoires. Researchers noted that a small share of clonotypes showed up in both CD4 and CD8 compartments.

Germline loops: CDR1 KGHDR, CDR2 SFDVKD. Trimming stripped 3 bases from V and 2 bases from J, with 11 bases between. This CDR3 contains 15 residues. The J gene is TRBJ2-3, the V gene TRBV24-1; no clear D gene. The specimen comprised CD4+ T cells sorted from PBMCs, sampled more than 8 days after the first yellow fever vaccination. The sequence came from a man aged 18 to 30 who received the YFV17D yellow fever vaccine. Here the CDR3 DNA reads TGTGCCACCAGTGATCCTTCCCGAACCACAGATACGCAGTATTTT. It encodes CATSDPSRTTDTQYF.